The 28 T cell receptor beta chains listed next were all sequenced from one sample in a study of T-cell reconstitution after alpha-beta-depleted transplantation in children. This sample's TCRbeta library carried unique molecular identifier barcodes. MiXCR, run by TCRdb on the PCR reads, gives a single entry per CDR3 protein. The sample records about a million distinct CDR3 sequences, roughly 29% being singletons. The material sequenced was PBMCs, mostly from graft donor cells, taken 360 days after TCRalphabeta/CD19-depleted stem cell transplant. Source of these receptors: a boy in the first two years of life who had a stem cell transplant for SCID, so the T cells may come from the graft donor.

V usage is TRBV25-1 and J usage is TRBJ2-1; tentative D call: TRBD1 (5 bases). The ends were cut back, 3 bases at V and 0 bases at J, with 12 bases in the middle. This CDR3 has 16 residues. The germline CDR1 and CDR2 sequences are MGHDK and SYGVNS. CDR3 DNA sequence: TGTGCCAGCAGTGAGGTGGGTAGGGGCTCCTACAATGAGCAGTTCTTC. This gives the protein CASSEVGRGSYNEQFF.

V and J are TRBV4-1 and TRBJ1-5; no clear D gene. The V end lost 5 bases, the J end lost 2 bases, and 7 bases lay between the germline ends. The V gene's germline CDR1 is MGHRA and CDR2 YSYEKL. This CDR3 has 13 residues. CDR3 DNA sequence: TGCGCCAGCAGCGCCTTGCGCAATCAGCCCCAGCATTTT. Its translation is CASSALRNQPQHF.

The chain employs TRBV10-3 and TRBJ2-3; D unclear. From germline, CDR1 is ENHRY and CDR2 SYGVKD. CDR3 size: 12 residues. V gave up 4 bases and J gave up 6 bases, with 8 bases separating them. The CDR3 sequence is CAISGHLDTQYF. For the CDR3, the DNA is TGTGCCATCAGTGGCCATTTGGATACGCAGTATTTT.

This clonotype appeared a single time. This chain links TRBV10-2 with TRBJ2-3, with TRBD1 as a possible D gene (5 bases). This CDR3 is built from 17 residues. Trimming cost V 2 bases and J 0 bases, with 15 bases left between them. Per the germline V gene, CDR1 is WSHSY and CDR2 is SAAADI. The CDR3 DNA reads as TGCGCCAGCAGTGAGCCCAGGACATTTCCTAGCACAGATACGCAGTATTTT. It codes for CASSEPRTFPSTDTQYF.

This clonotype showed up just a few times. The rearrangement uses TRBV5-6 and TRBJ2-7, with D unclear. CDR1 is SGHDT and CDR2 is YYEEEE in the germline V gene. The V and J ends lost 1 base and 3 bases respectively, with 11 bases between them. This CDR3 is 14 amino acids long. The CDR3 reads CASSLTLGYYEQYF. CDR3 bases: TGTGCCAGCAGCTTGACGCTTGGGTACTACGAGCAGTACTTC.

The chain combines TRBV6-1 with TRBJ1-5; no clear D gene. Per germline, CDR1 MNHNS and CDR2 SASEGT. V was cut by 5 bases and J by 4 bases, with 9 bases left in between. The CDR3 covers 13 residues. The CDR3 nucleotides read TGTGCCAGCAGTAATATGGAAAATCAGCCCCAGCATTTT. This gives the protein CASSNMENQPQHF.

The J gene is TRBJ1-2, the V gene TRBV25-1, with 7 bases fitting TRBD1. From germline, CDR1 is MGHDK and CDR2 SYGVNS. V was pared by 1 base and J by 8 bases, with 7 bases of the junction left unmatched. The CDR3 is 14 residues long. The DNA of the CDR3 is TGTGCCAGCAGTGAATTAGACAGGGAGGCGGGCTACACCTTC. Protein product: CASSELDREAGYTF.

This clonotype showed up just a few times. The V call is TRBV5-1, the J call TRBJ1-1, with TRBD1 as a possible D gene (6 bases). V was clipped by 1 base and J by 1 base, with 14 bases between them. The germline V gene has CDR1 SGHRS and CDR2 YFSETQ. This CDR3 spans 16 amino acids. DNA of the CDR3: TGCGCCAGCAGCTTGTTCGCGGGACAAGCGAACACTGAAGCTTTCTTT. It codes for CASSLFAGQANTEAFF.

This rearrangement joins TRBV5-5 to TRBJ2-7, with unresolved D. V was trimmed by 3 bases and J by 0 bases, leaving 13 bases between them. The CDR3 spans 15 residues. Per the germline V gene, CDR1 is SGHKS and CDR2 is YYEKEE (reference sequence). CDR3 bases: TGTGCCAGCAGCTCGAAGACGGATCTCTCCTACGAGCAGTACTTC. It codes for CASSSKTDLSYEQYF.

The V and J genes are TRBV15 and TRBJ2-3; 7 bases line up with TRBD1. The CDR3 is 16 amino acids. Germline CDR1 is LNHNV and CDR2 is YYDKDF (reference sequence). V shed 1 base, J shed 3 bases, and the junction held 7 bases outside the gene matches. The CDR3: CATSRAGTVETDTQYF. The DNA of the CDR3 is TGTGCCACCAGCAGAGCCGGGACAGTGGAGACAGATACGCAGTATTTT.

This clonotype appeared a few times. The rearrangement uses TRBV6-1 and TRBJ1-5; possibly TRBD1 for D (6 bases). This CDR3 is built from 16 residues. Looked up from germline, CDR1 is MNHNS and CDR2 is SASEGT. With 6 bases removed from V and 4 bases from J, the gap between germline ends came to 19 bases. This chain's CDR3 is CASSNIQGVANQPQHF. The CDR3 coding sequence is TGTGCCAGCAGCAATATACAGGGAGTAGCTAATCAGCCCCAGCATTTT.

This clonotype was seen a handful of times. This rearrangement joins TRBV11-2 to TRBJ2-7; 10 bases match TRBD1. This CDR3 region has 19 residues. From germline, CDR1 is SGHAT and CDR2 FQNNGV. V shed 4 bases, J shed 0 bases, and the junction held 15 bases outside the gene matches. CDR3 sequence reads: CASSSTSGTGDFRSYEQYF. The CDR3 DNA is TGTGCCAGCAGCTCCACCTCCGGGACAGGGGACTTTCGCTCCTACGAGCAGTACTTC.

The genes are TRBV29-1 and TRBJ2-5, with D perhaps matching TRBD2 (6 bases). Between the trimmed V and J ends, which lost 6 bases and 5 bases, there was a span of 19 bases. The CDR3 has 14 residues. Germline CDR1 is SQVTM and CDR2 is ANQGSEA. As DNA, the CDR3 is TGCAGCGTCGTTAATCCCGGGACTCCCGAGACCCAGTACTTC. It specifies CSVVNPGTPETQYF.

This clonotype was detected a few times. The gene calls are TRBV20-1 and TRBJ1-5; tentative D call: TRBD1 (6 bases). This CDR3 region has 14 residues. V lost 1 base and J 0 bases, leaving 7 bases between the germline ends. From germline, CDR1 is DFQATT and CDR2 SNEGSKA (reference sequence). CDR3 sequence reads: CSARGTVSNQPQHF. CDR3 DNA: TGCAGTGCTAGAGGGACAGTTAGCAATCAGCCCCAGCATTTT.

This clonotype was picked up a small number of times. The CDR3 reads CASSHSAITDTQYF. The CDR3 DNA follows: TGCGCCAGCAGCCACAGTGCCATCACAGATACGCAGTATTTT. The rearrangement links TRBV10-2 to TRBJ2-3; D not certain. The CDR3 is made up of 14 amino acids. Germline loops: CDR1 WSHSY, CDR2 SAAADI. V lost 6 bases to trimming and J lost 2 bases, with 12 bases between them.

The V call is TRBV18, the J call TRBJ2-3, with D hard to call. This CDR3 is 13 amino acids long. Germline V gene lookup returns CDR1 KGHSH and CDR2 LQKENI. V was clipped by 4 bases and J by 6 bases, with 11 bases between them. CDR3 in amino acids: CASSRVQVDTQYF. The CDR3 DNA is TGTGCCAGCTCACGGGTCCAAGTGGATACGCAGTATTTT.

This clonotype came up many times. The CDR3 DNA sequence: TGTGCCAGCAGCGTAGATGCGGGGGGCACAGATACGCAGTATTTT. Encoded protein: CASSVDAGGTDTQYF. The chain uses TRBV9 and TRBJ2-3; 7 positions match TRBD2. The CDR3 contains 15 residues. The J segment lost 1 base and the V segment lost 0 bases, leaving 2 bases of the junction unmatched. Germline V CDR1 and CDR2: SGDLS, YYNGEE.

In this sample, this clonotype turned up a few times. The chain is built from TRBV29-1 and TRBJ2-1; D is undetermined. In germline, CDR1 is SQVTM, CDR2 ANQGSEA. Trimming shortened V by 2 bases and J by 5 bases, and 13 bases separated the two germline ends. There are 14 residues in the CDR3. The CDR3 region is CSVERVAVNNEQFF. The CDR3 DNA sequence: TGCAGCGTTGAAAGGGTCGCGGTAAACAATGAGCAGTTCTTC.

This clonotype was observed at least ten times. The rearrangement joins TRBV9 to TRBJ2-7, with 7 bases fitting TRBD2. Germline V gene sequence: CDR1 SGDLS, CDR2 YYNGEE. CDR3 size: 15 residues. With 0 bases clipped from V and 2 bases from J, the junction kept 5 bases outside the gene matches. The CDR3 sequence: CASSVDGGTPYEQYF. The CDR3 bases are TGTGCCAGCAGCGTAGACGGGGGGACCCCCTACGAGCAGTACTTC.

The CDR3 DNA reads TGCGCCAGCAGCTCTACTAGGACGGCCCTCTCCTACAATGAGCAGTTCTTC. This encodes CASSSTRTALSYNEQFF. The chain joins TRBV5-1 to TRBJ2-1; D is perhaps TRBD2 (5 bases). V lost 3 bases to trimming and J lost 0 bases, with 16 bases between them. From germline, CDR1 is SGHRS and CDR2 YFSETQ. This CDR3 is 17 amino acids long.

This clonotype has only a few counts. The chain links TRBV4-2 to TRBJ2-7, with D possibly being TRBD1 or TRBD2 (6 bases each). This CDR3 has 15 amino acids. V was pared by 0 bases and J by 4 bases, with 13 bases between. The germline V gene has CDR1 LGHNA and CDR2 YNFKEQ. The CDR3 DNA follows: TGTGCCAGCAGCCAAGAGCCCGGGGGCTTGTACGAGCAGTACTTC. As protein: CASSQEPGGLYEQYF.

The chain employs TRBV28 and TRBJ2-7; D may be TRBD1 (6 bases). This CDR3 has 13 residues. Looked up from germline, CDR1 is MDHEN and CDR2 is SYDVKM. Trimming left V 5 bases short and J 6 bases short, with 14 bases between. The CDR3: CASSPTGHGEQYF. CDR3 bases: TGTGCCAGCAGTCCGACAGGACATGGCGAGCAGTACTTC.

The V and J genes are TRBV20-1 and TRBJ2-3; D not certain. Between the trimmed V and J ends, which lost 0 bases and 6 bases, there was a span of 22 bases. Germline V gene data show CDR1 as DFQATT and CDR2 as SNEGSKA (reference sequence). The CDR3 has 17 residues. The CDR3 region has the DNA TGCAGTGCTAGAGATTCAAGAGTGTTGTCTTTCTTTGATACGCAGTATTTT. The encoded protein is CSARDSRVLSFFDTQYF.

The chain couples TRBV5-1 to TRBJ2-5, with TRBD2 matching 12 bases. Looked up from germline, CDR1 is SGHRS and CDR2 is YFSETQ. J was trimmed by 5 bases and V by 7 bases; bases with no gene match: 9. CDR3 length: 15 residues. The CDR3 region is CASGPTSGGYETQYF. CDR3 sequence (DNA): TGCGCCAGCGGACCGACTAGCGGGGGATATGAGACCCAGTACTTC.

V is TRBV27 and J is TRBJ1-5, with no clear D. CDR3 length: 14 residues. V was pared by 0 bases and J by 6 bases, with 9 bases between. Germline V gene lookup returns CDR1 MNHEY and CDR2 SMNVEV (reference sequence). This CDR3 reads CASSLSGLGQPQHF. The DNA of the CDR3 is TGTGCCAGCAGTTTATCAGGGTTAGGTCAGCCCCAGCATTTT.

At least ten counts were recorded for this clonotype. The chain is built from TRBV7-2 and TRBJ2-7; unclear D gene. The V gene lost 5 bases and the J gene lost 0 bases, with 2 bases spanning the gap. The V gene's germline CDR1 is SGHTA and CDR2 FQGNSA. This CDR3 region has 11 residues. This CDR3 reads CASSISYEQYF. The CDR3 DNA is TGTGCCAGCAGCATCTCCTACGAGCAGTACTTC.

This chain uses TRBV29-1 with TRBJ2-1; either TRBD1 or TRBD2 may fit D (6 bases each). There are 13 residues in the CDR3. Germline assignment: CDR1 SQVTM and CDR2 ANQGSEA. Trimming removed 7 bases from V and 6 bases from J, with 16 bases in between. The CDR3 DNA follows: TGCAGCGCCTTGGGGGGCAGATCCAATGAGCAGTTCTTC. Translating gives CSALGGRSNEQFF.

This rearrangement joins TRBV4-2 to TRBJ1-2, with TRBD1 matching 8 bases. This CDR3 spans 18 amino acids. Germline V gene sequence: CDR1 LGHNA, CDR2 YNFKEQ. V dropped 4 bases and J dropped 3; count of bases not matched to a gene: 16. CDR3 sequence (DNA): TGTGCCAGCAGCCCAAGGGCCACAAACAGGGGGGGTGACTATGGCTACACCTTC. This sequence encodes CASSPRATNRGGDYGYTF.